This TCR beta chain was sequenced in a study of metastatic and nonmetastatic thyroid tumors. Turning to the study itself: Across peripheral blood and tumor or nodule tissue samples taken from malignant and benign thyroid patients, the repertoires were compared with one another. Study conclusions and caveats: Reports indicated that malignant thyroid tumors showed significantly higher TCR beta diversity than benign nodules did, in blood and tumor.

Original data processing: The authors used CDR3 differences across clinicopathological groups to build a distant-metastasis classifier for papillary thyroid cancer. TCRdb re-called clones via MiXCR from the PCR reads. These V and J calls originate from TCRdb's pipeline instead of the authors' own analysis. Here the sample spans 25,000 to 35,000 clones, 15% to 20% being singletons. In its sample, this clone was seen many times. Antigen: not known. Not a single patient had been given any form of treatment at any point before undergoing thyroid surgery. This sequence originates from a female donor with papillary thyroid cancer or a benign thyroid nodule (not recorded which). Some clones in this sample may be carry-over from other donors' samples. Input material: blood.

DNA of the CDR3: TGTGCCAGCAGTTACAACACCGGGGAGCTGTTTTTT. As protein: CASSYNTGELFF. The chain employs TRBV6-5 and TRBJ2-2, with no clear D. This CDR3 spans 12 amino acids. The V end was cut by 2 bases, the J end by 2 bases, with 0 bases between. Germline V gene sequence: CDR1 MNHEY, CDR2 SVGAGI.